A selection of T cell receptor beta chains follows, all from one sample in a study of PD-L1 blockade in urothelial cancer. The table came from immunoSEQ multiplex PCR; TCRdb's copy has only in-frame clones and leaves some out. Here the sample spans 25,000 to 35,000 clones, around 84% being singletons. This specimen was PBMCs, taken around atezolizumab (anti-PD-L1) treatment. The receptors were sampled from a man between 50 and 59 years old with urothelial cancer. Each CDR3 is given with its conserved first and last residue. Fields, in order: V gene, CDR3 protein.

>TRBV30
CAWSGLAGRINEQFF
>TRBV7-8
CASSLVLSPNEKLFF
>TRBV29-1
CSVRGTGMNTGELFF
>TRBV6-5
CASSYRTGNGYTF
>TRBV9
CASSVDGSSGPSTDTQYF
>TRBV5-4
CASSPRTGNTGELFF
>TRBV19
CASSISSFNEQFF
>TRBV18
CASSPGLDLEQYF
>TRBV27
CASSVIYPGQGSHEQYF
>TRBV28
CAIRGRGVSGANVLTF